This TCR beta chain was profiled in a study of T cell repertoires in cytomegalovirus infection. Study at large: The public TCR beta signatures pointed to both CMV infection and matching HLA type. Study results and limitations: HLA-C-restricted CMV clonotypes gave the most frequent clonotype in two of eight donors. Of the TCR beta families, the public ones yielded a cumulative frequency that identified carriers of CMV plus the relevant HLA.

MiXCR, applied by TCRdb to the reads, yields one record per CDR3 protein. The sample has under 300,000 distinct CDR3 sequences, approximately 13% seen once. Note on this clonotype: No antigen is known for it.

The CDR3 totals 14 residues. Germline CDR1 reads LNHDA; CDR2 reads SQIVND (reference sequence). V lost 5 bases and J lost 5; bases outside the gene matches: 3. The receptor comes from a human donor in good health (CMV status not recorded). Some clones in this sample may be carry-over from other donors' samples. The chain uses TRBV19 and TRBJ2-2, with 9 bases that match TRBD1. Sequencing was carried out using PBMCs. CDR3 nucleotides: TGTGCCAGTAGTCCCGGGACAGGGACCGGGGAGCTGTTTTTT. It yields the protein CASSPGTGTGELFF. Complete variable domain (other parts from reference TRBV19 and TRBJ2-2): DGGITQSPKYLFRKEGQNVTLSCEQNLNHDAMYWYRQDPGQGLRLIYYSQIVNDFQKGDIAEGYSVSREKKESFPLTVTSAQKNPTAFYLCASSPGTGTGELFFGEGSRLTVL.